The TCR beta chain described here comes from a study of technical replicates of blood from a few donors. Germline V gene lookup returns CDR1 PRHDT and CDR2 FYEKMQ (reference sequence). The CDR3 is 15 amino acids. The junction had 9 bases not matched to a gene; V was cut back by 5 bases and J by 8 bases. This table comes from immunoSEQ multiplex PCR, and its TCRdb copy is limited to in-frame clones, with some not included. The sample shows fewer than 85,000 clones, approximately 94% of them seen only once. Sequencing was carried out using T cells isolated from PBMCs. The chain recombines TRBV13 with TRBJ2-1; 10 positions agree with TRBD2. This clonotype originated in a human donor in good health. The CDR3 spells CASSLLAGAKYEQFF. The DNA of the CDR3 is TGTGCCAGCAGCCTTCTAGCGGGAGCAAAGTATGAGCAGTTCTTC.